This entry lists 5 T cell receptor beta chains sequenced from one sample in a study of a mutant IDH1 vaccine in newly diagnosed glioma. The time point: week 35, safety follow-up. Vaccinated patients received 300 ug of mutant IDH1 20-mer peptide per dose, with topical imiquimod. Assay: immunoSEQ multiplex PCR; the TCRdb copy retains only in-frame clones and omits some. The table records 40,000 to 55,000 clones, 70% to 80% of them present only once. Antigens of these TCRs are unknown. Material: PBMCs, obtained from a glioma patient whose treatment included an IDH1 peptide vaccine. These receptor sequences come from a middle-aged man with glioma.

V usage is TRBV15 and J usage is TRBJ2-3; 11 bases fit TRBD2. CDR3 length equals 16 residues. J lost 2 bases, V lost 8 bases, and 9 bases had no gene match. The germline V gene encodes CDR1 LNHNV and CDR2 YYDKDF (reference sequence). CDR3 nucleotide sequence: TGTGCCACCGGAGGGACTAGCGGACAAAACACAGATACGCAGTATTTT. The encoded protein is CATGGTSGQNTDTQYF.

CDR3 sequence reads: CASSLGAPNTGELFF. Written as DNA, the CDR3 is TGTGCCAGCAGTCTCGGGGCCCCTAACACCGGGGAGCTGTTTTTT. This chain uses TRBV28 with TRBJ2-2; D may be TRBD1 or TRBD2 (5 bases each). Trimming shortened V by 5 bases and J by 2 bases, and 12 bases separated the two germline ends. This CDR3 is 15 amino acids long. CDR1 and CDR2 from the germline V gene are MDHEN and SYDVKM.

The rearrangement uses TRBV28 and TRBJ1-1; 7 bases match TRBD1. The CDR3 is 14 residues long. Germline-derived CDR1 and CDR2 are MDHEN and SYDVKM. J was trimmed by 5 bases and V by 3 bases; bases with no gene match: 6. CDR3 loop: CASSLPGGDTEAFF. CDR3 DNA sequence: TGTGCCAGCAGTTTGCCAGGGGGGGATACTGAAGCTTTCTTT.

The chain recombines TRBV18 with TRBJ2-2; 8 bases line up with TRBD2. This CDR3 has 15 residues. Germline trimming cut 8 bases from V and 0 bases from J; bases unmatched to any gene: 5. Germline V lookup: CDR1 KGHSH, CDR2 LQKENI. This CDR3 reads CASLRSGANTGELFF. Written as DNA, the CDR3 is TGTGCCAGCCTTCGTAGCGGGGCGAACACCGGGGAGCTGTTTTTT.

V and J are TRBV16 and TRBJ2-5; no definite D call. The germline V and J ends were trimmed by 0 bases and 1 base, with 6 bases remaining between them. CDR1 is KGHSY and CDR2 is FQNENV in the germline V gene. The CDR3 spans 14 residues. CDR3 sequence: CASSQSKVQETQYF. The CDR3 nucleotides are TGTGCCAGCAGCCAATCCAAGGTCCAAGAGACCCAGTACTTC. Supplemented by reference TRBV16 and TRBJ2-5, the full variable domain reads GEEVAQTPKHLVRGEGQKAKLYCAPIKGHSYVFWYQQVLKNEFKFLISFQNENVFDETGMPKERFSAKCLPNSPCSLEIQATKLEDSAVYFCASSQSKVQETQYFGPGTRLLVL.